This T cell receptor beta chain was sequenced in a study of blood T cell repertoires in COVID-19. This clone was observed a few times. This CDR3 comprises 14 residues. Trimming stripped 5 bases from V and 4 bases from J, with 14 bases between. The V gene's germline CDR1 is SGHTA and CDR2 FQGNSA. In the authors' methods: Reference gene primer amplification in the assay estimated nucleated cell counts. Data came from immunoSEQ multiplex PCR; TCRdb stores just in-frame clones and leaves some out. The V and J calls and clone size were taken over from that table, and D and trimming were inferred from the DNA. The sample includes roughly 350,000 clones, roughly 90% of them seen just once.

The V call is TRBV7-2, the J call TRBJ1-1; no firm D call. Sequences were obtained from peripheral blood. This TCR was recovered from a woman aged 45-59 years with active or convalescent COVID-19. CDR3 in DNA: TGTGCCAGCAGCCCCGACCCGCCAGGCACTGAAGCTTTCTTT. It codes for CASSPDPPGTEAFF.